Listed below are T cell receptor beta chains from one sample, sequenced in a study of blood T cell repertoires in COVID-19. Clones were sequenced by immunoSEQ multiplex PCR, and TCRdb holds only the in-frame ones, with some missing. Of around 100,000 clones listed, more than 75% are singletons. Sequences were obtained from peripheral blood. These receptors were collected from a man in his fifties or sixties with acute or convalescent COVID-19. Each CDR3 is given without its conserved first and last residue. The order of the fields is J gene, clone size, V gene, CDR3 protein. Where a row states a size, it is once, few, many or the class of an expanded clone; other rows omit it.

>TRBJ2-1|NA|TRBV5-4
ASSLGGTSGRVSNEQF
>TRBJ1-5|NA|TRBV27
ASSFDRVQPQH
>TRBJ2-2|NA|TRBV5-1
ASSLVAGGGTGELF
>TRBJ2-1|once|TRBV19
ASSFTSGTNEQF
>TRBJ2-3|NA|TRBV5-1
ASSYDGISTDTQY
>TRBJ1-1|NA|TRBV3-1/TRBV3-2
ASSQVQMGSTEAF
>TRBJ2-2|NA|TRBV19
ASKGQGDTGELF
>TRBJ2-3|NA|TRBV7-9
ASSLLAGGNTDTQY
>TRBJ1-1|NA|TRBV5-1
ASSYLQGGAEAF
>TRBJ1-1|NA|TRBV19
ASTGGGVAGSEAF
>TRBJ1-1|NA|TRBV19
ASINEGAAWGSITEAF
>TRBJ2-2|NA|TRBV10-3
AIKGSGDTGELF
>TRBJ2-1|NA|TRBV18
ASSPLTNNEQF
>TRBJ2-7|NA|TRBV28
ASSFTGGRYEQY
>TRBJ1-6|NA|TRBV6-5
ASSSRTGRNSPLH
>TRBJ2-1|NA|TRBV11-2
ASSLTETGTSGRAREQF
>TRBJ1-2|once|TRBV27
ASRTYRGGYT
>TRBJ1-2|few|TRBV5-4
ASSLRVALQRSYGYT
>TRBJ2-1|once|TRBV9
ASSLQNNEQF
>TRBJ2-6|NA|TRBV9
ASSGRVAGANVLT
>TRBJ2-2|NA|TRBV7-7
ASSPRPHSGRAGVLTGELF
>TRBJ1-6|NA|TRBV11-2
ASSSSGTGHSPLH
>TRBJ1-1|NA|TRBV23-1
ASSQSGWAEMNTEAF
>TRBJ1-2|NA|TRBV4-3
ASSSRTGRDYGYT
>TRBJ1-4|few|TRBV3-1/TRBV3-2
ASSQERDRAGELF
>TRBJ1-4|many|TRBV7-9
ASSPTGVSATNEKLF
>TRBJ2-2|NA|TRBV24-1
ATSGTGGITGELF
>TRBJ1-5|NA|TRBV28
ASSLPGLGQPQH
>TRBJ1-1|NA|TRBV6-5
ASRKTGYTEAF
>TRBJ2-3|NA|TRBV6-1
ASSVRGLSRYTDTQY
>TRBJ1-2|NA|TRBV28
ASSLSNYGYT
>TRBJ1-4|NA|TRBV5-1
ASSLDGTGVEKLF
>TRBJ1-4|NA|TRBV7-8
ASSSQGHEKLF
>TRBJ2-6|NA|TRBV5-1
ATTTGAGANVLT
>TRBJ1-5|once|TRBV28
ASSFSGGRQPQH
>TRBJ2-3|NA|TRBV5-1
ASSLGLATDTQY
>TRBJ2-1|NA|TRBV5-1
ASNLQGTSSYNEQF
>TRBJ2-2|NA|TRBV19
ASSNWGGSNTGELF
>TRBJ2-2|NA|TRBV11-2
ASSLDIGRETGELF
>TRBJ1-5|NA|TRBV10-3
AIGTGNQPQH
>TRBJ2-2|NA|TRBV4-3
ASSPSGSDTGELF
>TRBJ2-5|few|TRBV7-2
ASSLGLTKTQY
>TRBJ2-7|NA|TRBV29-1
SVEFLGGYEQY